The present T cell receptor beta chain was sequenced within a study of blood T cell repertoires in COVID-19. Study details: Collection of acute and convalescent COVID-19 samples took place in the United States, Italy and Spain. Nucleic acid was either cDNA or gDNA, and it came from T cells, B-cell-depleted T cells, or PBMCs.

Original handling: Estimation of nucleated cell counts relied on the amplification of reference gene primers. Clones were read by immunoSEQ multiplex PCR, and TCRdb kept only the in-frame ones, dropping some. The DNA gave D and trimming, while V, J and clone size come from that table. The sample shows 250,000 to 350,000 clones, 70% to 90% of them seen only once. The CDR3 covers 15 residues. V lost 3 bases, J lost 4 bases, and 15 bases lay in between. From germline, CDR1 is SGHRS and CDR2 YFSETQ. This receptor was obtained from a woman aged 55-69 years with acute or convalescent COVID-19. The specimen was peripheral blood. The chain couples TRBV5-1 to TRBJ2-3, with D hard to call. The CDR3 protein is CASSSHGRSADTQYF. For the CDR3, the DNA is TGCGCCAGCAGCTCGCACGGCCGGAGTGCAGATACGCAGTATTTT. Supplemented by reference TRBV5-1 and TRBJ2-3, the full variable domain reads KAGVTQTPRYLIKTRGQQVTLSCSPISGHRSVSWYQQTPGQGLQFLFEYFSETQRNKGNFPGRFSGRQFSNSRSEMNVSTLELGDSALYLCASSSHGRSADTQYFGPGTRLTVL.